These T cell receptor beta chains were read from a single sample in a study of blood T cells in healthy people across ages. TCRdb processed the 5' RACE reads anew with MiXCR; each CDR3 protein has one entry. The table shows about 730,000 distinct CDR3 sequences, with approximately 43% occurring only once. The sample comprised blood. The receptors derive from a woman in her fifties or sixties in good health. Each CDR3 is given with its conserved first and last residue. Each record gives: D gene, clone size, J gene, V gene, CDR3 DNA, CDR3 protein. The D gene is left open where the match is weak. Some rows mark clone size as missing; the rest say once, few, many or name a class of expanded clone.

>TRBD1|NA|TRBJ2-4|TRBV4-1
TGCGCCAGCAGCCAAGACCGAGGGGGCACAACCAAAAACATTCAGTACTTC
CASSQDRGGTTKNIQYF
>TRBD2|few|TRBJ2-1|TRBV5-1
TGCGCCAGCAGCTTGCGACTAGCGGAAGCCTACAATGAGCAGTTCTTC
CASSLRLAEAYNEQFF
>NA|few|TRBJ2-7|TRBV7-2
TGTGCCAGCAGCCCCCCCGGTATTTCCTACGAGCAGTACTTC
CASSPPGISYEQYF
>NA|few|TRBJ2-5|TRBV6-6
TGTGCCAGCAGTTACTCGATTACAGGAGATCGGCGGGAGACCCAGTACTTC
CASSYSITGDRRETQYF
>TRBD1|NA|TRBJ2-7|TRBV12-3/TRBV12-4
TGTGCCAGCAGTGTCCGACAGGGGAGCCACGAGCAGTACTTC
CASSVRQGSHEQYF
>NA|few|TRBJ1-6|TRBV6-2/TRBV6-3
TGTGCCAGCAGCCGATACAGCGGCGGAAGTTCACCCCTCCACTTT
CASSRYSGGSSPLHF
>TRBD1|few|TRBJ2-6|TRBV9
TGTGCCAGCAGCGGGACAGGGGGCGGCTTGGCCAACGTCCTGACTTTC
CASSGTGGGLANVLTF
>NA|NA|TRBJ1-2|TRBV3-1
TGTGCCAGCAGCCAAGGAGGTCGTGGCTACACCTTC
CASSQGGRGYTF
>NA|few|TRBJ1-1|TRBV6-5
TGTGCCAGCAGTTACTCGGGGGCCCCACGGGAGACTGAAGCTTTCTTT
CASSYSGAPRETEAFF
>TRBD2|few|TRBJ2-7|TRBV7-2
TGTGCCAGCACCGAGACTAGCGGGAGCTCCTACGAGCAGTACTTC
CASTETSGSSYEQYF
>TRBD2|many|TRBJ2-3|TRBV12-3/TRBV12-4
TGTGCCAGCACCCGTCGCCTAGCGGGACCCTCCGATACGCAGTATTTT
CASTRRLAGPSDTQYF
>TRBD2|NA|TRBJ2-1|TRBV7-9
TGTGCCAGCAGCCCATTGACAGCGGGAGGGCCCAATGAGCAGTTCTTC
CASSPLTAGGPNEQFF
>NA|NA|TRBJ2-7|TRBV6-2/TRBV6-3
TGTGCCAGCAGTTACTCGGATATGTCCGTAAGGGGATACAATGAGCAGTACTTC
CASSYSDMSVRGYNEQYF
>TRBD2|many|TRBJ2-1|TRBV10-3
TGTGCCATCAGTGAAGATCGGGGGGTCAATGAGCAGTTCTTC
CAISEDRGVNEQFF
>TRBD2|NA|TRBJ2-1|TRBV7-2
TGTGCCAGCAGCTTAGAGCCGGGACTAGCGGGAGGGCCCTCCAATGAGCAGTTCTTC
CASSLEPGLAGGPSNEQFF
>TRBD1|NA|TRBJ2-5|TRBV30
TGTGCCTGGAGTGGCGGACAGGCCGTGAGGGGGACCCAGTACTTC
CAWSGGQAVRGTQYF
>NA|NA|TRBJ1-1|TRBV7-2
TGTGCCAGCAGCGGATACAGGCCGGCCACTGAAGCTTTCTTT
CASSGYRPATEAFF
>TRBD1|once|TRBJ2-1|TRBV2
TGTGCCAGCGGTGGGGACAGGGCTTTCAATGAGCAGTTCTTC
CASGGDRAFNEQFF
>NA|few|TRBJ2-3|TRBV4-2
TGTGCCAGCAGCCAAGAAAAGGGATACACAGATACGCAGTATTTT
CASSQEKGYTDTQYF
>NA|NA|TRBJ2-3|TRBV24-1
TGTGCCACCAGTGATTTCGCTAGGGGAGGACATACGCAGTATTTT
CATSDFARGGHTQYF
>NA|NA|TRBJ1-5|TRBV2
TGTGCCAGCAGCCCCGGACAATTTAATCAGCCCCAGCATTTT
CASSPGQFNQPQHF
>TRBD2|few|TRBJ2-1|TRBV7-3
TGTGCCAGCAGCGTAACTAGCGGGGGGGTGAATGAGCAGTTCTTC
CASSVTSGGVNEQFF
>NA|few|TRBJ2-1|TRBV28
TGTGCCAGCAGTTTTGGGCGCGCATACAATGAGCAGTTCTTC
CASSFGRAYNEQFF
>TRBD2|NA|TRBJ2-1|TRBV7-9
TGTGCCAGCAGTCGCTTCGGGACTAGCGGGGTCTACAATGAGCAGTTCTTC
CASSRFGTSGVYNEQFF
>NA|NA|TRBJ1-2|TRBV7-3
TGTGCCAGCAGCACCGATGTCGGGTATGGCTACACCTTC
CASSTDVGYGYTF
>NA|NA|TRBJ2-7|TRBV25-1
TGTGCCAGCAGTGATCGCGCCTACGAGCAGTACTTC
CASSDRAYEQYF
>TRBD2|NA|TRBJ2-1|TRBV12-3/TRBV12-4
TGTGCCAGCAGAGGGACTAGCGGGAGTGGGGCATCCTACAATGAGCAGTTCTTC
CASRGTSGSGASYNEQFF
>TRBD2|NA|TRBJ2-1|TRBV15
TGTGCCACCAGTCCTACTAGAGTACGGGGGGGCCTCAATGAGCAGTTCTTC
CATSPTRVRGGLNEQFF
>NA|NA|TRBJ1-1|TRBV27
TGTGCCAGCAGTGGCATCGACATCAACGCTGAAGCTTTCTTT
CASSGIDINAEAFF
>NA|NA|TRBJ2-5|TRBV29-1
TGCAGCCTTGGACAGACCCAAGAGACCCAGTACTTC
CSLGQTQETQYF
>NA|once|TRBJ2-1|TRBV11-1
TGTGCCAGCAGCCTACCGGGACCCGCTAACCGGGAGCAGTTCTTC
CASSLPGPANREQFF
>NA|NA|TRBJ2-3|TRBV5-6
TGTGCCAGCAGCCGCGGGACAGACTTCACAGATACGCAGTATTTT
CASSRGTDFTDTQYF
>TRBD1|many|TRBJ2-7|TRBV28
TGTGCCAGCAGTATACCGGACAGGGGCGAGCAGTACTTC
CASSIPDRGEQYF
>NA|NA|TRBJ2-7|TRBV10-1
TGCGCCAGCAGTGAGGAGCAGGGGAGCTACGAGCAGTACTTC
CASSEEQGSYEQYF
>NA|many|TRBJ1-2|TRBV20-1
TGCAGTGCTAGAGATAACGCTTACTATGGCTACACCTTC
CSARDNAYYGYTF
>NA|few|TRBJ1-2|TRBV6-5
TGTGCCAGCAGTTACTCGCAGGGCAACTATGGCTACACCTTC
CASSYSQGNYGYTF
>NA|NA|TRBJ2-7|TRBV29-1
TGCAGCGTTGAACGCGAATACGAGCAGTACTTC
CSVEREYEQYF
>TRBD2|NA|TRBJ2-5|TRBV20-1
TGCAGTCACGGGACTAGCGGGGAAGAGACCCAGTACTTC
CSHGTSGEETQYF
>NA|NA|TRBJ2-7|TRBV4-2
TGTGCCAGCAGCCAATATGGAGGGGGGAGCTCCTACGAGCAGTACTTC
CASSQYGGGSSYEQYF
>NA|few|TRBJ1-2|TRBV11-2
TGTGCCAGCAGCGCCTGGGGGCTTGACTATGGCTACACCTTC
CASSAWGLDYGYTF
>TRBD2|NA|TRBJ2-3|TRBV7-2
TGTGCCAGCAGCTTAGGGGGACTAGCGTCCGATACGCAGTATTTT
CASSLGGLASDTQYF
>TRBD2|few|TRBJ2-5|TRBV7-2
TGTGCAGCGGGGGGACTAGCGGGAGCAGAGACCCAGTACTTC
CAAGGLAGAETQYF
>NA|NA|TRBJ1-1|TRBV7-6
TGTGCCAGCAGCTCTGGGCTCCGAGGGGACACTGAAGCTTTCTTT
CASSSGLRGDTEAFF
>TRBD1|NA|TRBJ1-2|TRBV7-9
TGTGCCAGCAGCTTATCCGGACAGGGGACTGGCTACACCTTC
CASSLSGQGTGYTF
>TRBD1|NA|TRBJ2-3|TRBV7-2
TGTGCCAGCAGCTTAGAACGACAGGGGGCTTTTGCAGATACGCAGTATTTT
CASSLERQGAFADTQYF
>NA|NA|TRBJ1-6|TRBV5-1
TGCGCCAGCAGCTTGCGGACATCCGGGACGGTCGAAAATTCACCCCTCCACTTT
CASSLRTSGTVENSPLHF
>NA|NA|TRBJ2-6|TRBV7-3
TGTGTCAGCAGCCCCCGGGACTCTGGGGCCAACGTCCTGACTTTC
CVSSPRDSGANVLTF
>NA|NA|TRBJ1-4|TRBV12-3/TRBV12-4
TGTACCAGCACCAGAGGAGCAACTAATGAAAAACTGTTTTTT
CTSTRGATNEKLFF
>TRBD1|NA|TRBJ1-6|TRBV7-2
TGTGCCAGCAGCTTAGAGTGGACAGGAAATTCACCCCTCCACTTT
CASSLEWTGNSPLHF
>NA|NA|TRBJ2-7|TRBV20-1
TGCAGTGCTCCCCAGCGGTCTGGTGGGGACGAGCAGTACTTC
CSAPQRSGGDEQYF
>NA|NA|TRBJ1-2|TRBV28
TGTGCCAGCCTGACAGGCCCTAACTATGGCTACACCTTC
CASLTGPNYGYTF
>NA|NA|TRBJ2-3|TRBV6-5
TGTGCCAGCAGACCCGAGTGGGGGCGGTGGATAGATACGCAGTATTTT
CASRPEWGRWIDTQYF
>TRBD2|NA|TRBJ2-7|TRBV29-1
TGCAGCGTTGAGATAATGGCGGGGGGGTCCTACGAGCAGTACTTC
CSVEIMAGGSYEQYF
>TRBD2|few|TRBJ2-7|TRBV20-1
TGCAGTGCTACCGTTAGCGGGAGACTCTACGAGCAGTACTTC
CSATVSGRLYEQYF